Detailed here is one T cell receptor (beta chain). What it recognizes is unknown. The source of the sample is a study of T cells in localized non-small cell lung cancer. General study results and limits: Because researchers sequenced only one region of the tumor, heterogeneity is still possible. Greater blood T cell density accompanied longer overall survival. Adjacent lung held a median 57 of the top 100 tumor clones. Of the tissues analyzed, uninvolved adjacent lung showed maximal T cell clonality, greater than tumor.

Only in-frame clones appear in the TCRdb table, and some are missing; sequencing was by immunoSEQ multiplex PCR. The sample contains about 23,000 clones, around 88% of which appear only once. The TCR originated in a woman aged 35-70 years with stage III lung adenocarcinoma. This material consisted of peripheral blood mononuclear cells, taken before any cancer treatment.

CDR3 DNA: TGTGCCAGCAGCCTGACTAGCTCCTATAATTCACCCCTCCACTTT. It codes for CASSLTSSYNSPLHF. V and J are TRBV14 and TRBJ1-6, with D hard to call. The CDR3 extends over 15 amino acids. Per the germline V gene, CDR1 is SGHDN and CDR2 is FVKESK. Trimming stripped 4 bases from V and 0 bases from J, with 7 bases between.